This is a list of T cell receptor beta chains from one sample in a study of cytomegalovirus exposure and HLA in healthy donors. Some clones are missing from TCRdb's copy, which holds only in-frame ones; the method was immunoSEQ multiplex PCR. The table lists fewer than 150,000 clones, about 91% of them singletons. Input material: PBMCs. Every receptor here comes from a woman aged 18 to 35 in good health and CMV-seropositive. The CDR3 runs from the conserved cysteine through the conserved F or W. Each record gives: J gene, D gene, V gene, clone size, CDR3 DNA, CDR3 protein. A D gene is named only where the DNA matches it firmly. Not all rows give a size; the values are once, few, many and, for expanded clones, a class.

TRBJ2-5,TRBD2,TRBV2,.,TGTGCCAGCAGTGAAGGTAGATCCCTAGCGGGAACTGAGACCCAGTACTTC,CASSEGRSLAGTETQYF
TRBJ2-3,TRBD1,TRBV4-3,once,TGCGCCAGCAGCCAAGAGAGGACAGGGGGCGCAGATACGCAGTATTTT,CASSQERTGGADTQYF
TRBJ1-6,TRBD1,TRBV5-4,.,TGTGCCAGCAGCTTGCCTCCTGGACAGGGGGGCTCCTATAATTCACCCCTCCACTTT,CASSLPPGQGGSYNSPLHF
TRBJ2-1,TRBD2,TRBV9,.,TGTGCCAGCAGCGTAGAGAGTGGCGGGAGGGAGTTCTTC,CASSVESGGREFF
TRBJ2-3,.,TRBV4-1,.,TGCGCCAGCAGCCAAAGCTCGAATACGCAGTATTTT,CASSQSSNTQYF
TRBJ2-7,.,TRBV2,.,TGTGCCAGCAACGGACTAAACGACGAGCAGTACTTC,CASNGLNDEQYF
TRBJ2-1,TRBD2,TRBV27,.,TGTGCCAGCAGTACCCTTTTAGCGGGAGGGCCCGATGAGCAGTTCTTC,CASSTLLAGGPDEQFF
TRBJ2-2,TRBD2,TRBV19,.,TGTGCCAGTAGTATAGTTGGAGCGGGGACTTTCACCGGGGAGCTGTTTTTT,CASSIVGAGTFTGELFF
TRBJ2-3,TRBD1,TRBV6-5,.,TGTGCCAGCAGTTACTGGGGACAGGGGGCTGATACGCAGTATTTT,CASSYWGQGADTQYF
TRBJ2-7,.,TRBV7-2,.,TGTGCCAGCAGCCTCGCGACTGATACCTACGAGCAGTACTTC,CASSLATDTYEQYF
TRBJ1-1,.,TRBV18,.,TGTGCCAGCTCACCAGCAGGGTTGCGTACTGAAGCTTTCTTT,CASSPAGLRTEAFF
TRBJ2-1,.,TRBV28,.,TGTGCCAGCAGGTCCCCTAGCGCCCGCTACAATGAGCAGTTCTTC,CASRSPSARYNEQFF
TRBJ1-4,TRBD1,TRBV4-1,.,TGCGCCAGCAGCCAAGGAGGGGGCCTCGGTTCGGGTGAAAAACTGTTTTTT,CASSQGGGLGSGEKLFF
TRBJ2-5,.,TRBV27,.,TGTGCCAGCAGAGTGGGAGGGGGGACTCCAGAGACCCAGTACTTC,CASRVGGGTPETQYF
TRBJ1-1,.,TRBV10-3,.,TGTGCCATCAGTTCACAGGGCATGAACACTGAAGCTTTCTTT,CAISSQGMNTEAFF
TRBJ2-6,.,TRBV9,.,TGTGCCAGCAGCGTAGCGGTGAGCTCTGGGGCCAACGTCCTGACTTTC,CASSVAVSSGANVLTF
TRBJ2-5,TRBD1,TRBV25-1,.,TGTGCCAGCAGTGTAGGGGGCATGGAGACCCAGTACTTC,CASSVGGMETQYF
TRBJ1-5,TRBD1,TRBV11-2,.,TGTGCCAGCAGCTTGGGAGGACAGGGGAGCAATCAGCCCCAGCATTTT,CASSLGGQGSNQPQHF
TRBJ2-1,TRBD2,TRBV4-1,.,TGCGCCAGCAGCGGACGACTAGCGGGCAACTCCTACAATGAGCAGTTCTTC,CASSGRLAGNSYNEQFF
TRBJ1-5,.,TRBV28,.,TGTGCCAGCAGTTTATTCGCGGTTAGCAATCAGCCCCAGCATTTT,CASSLFAVSNQPQHF
TRBJ2-7,.,TRBV14,.,TGTGCCAGCAGCCAAGATCCGGGGCAGGGGCCCTACGAGCAGTACTTC,CASSQDPGQGPYEQYF
TRBJ2-3,TRBD2,TRBV5-1,.,TGCGCCAGCAGCTTCCTAGCGGGAAGCACAGATACGCAGTATTTT,CASSFLAGSTDTQYF
TRBJ2-5,TRBD2,TRBV10-3,.,TGTGCCACGGAAAGCGGGGGCCAAGAGACCCAGTACTTC,CATESGGQETQYF
TRBJ2-5,TRBD2,TRBV7-9,once,TGTGCCAGCAGCTTCGGGGGGGCCGGGACCCAGTACTTC,CASSFGGAGTQYF
TRBJ1-5,.,TRBV4-2,.,TGTGCCAGCAGCCAAGATCCCGGACAAAAGCAGCCCCAGCATTTT,CASSQDPGQKQPQHF
TRBJ2-3,.,TRBV19,.,TGTGCCAGTAATCCCACTAGCCTTCAATGGGATACGCAGTATTTT,CASNPTSLQWDTQYF
TRBJ2-3,TRBD2,TRBV4-3,.,TGCGCCAGCAGCCGAGCAGCGAGCGGGGGGGCGGATACGCAGTATTTT,CASSRAASGGADTQYF
TRBJ1-6,.,TRBV9,.,TGTGCCAGCAGCGTAGGCGGGTATAATTCACCCCTCCACTTT,CASSVGGYNSPLHF
TRBJ2-5,.,TRBV28,few,TGTGCCAGCAGTTTGTGGGAGAGTCAAAAGACCCAGTACTTC,CASSLWESQKTQYF
TRBJ1-5,TRBD1,TRBV30,.,TGTGCTTTCGGGACAGGGGAGTTGAGCAATCAGCCCCAGCATTTT,CAFGTGELSNQPQHF
TRBJ1-2,.,TRBV7-9,.,TGTGCCAGCAGCTCTAACGGGGGGGCACAGAGGTACACCTTC,CASSSNGGAQRYTF
TRBJ1-6,.,TRBV6-1,once,TGTGCCAGCAGTGAGTTGGACAGCAATTCACCCCTCCACTTT,CASSELDSNSPLHF
TRBJ2-6,TRBD2,TRBV4-1,.,TGCGCCAGCACCCCCGGGACTAGCGGGATTTCTGGGGCCAACGTCCTGACTTTC,CASTPGTSGISGANVLTF
TRBJ2-7,TRBD1,TRBV10-1,.,TGCGCCAGCGGAGGGGACAGGGTTCCGTATGAGCAGTACTTC,CASGGDRVPYEQYF
TRBJ2-1,TRBD2,TRBV27,once,TGTGCCAGCAGTTGGTCCGGACTAGCGGTCTACAATGAGCAGTTCTTC,CASSWSGLAVYNEQFF
TRBJ2-2,.,TRBV5-1,few,TGCGCCAGCAGCTTGAGTGCCAAGCACGGGGAGCTGTTTTTT,CASSLSAKHGELFF
TRBJ2-7,.,TRBV14,.,TGTGCCAGCAGCCAAGAAAGCCGATTCCAGCAGTACTTC,CASSQESRFQQYF
TRBJ2-7,.,TRBV6-6,.,TGTGCCAGCAGCTCGACAGGATCCTCCTACGAGCAGTACTTC,CASSSTGSSYEQYF
TRBJ1-4,.,TRBV27,.,TGTGCCAGCAGTTTATACCCGGGGGATGAAAAACTGTTTTTT,CASSLYPGDEKLFF
TRBJ2-4,.,TRBV5-1,.,TGCGCCAGCAGCTTGGAGGGGGCCAAAAACATTCAGTACTTC,CASSLEGAKNIQYF
TRBJ1-2,.,TRBV28,.,TGTGCCACCATCCTGCAGGGGATCGACTATGGCTACACCTTC,CATILQGIDYGYTF
TRBJ1-1,TRBD1,TRBV15,.,TGTGCCACCAGCAGGGGGACAGTCATGAACACTGAAGCTTTCTTT,CATSRGTVMNTEAFF
TRBJ2-5,TRBD2,TRBV28,.,TGTTCCTATGGGACTAGCGGGGAAGAGACCCAGTACTTC,CSYGTSGEETQYF
TRBJ1-1,TRBD1,TRBV6-4,.,TGTGCCAGCAGTGAAATGACAGGGGGATCCACTGAAGCTTTCTTT,CASSEMTGGSTEAFF
TRBJ1-2,TRBD1,TRBV28,.,TGTGCCAGCAGTTCCGGGACAGACTATGGCTACACCTTC,CASSSGTDYGYTF
TRBJ2-7,.,TRBV7-9,.,TGTGCCAGCAGCTTGGCAGGCCTCAGCTCCTACGAGCAGTACTTC,CASSLAGLSSYEQYF
TRBJ1-5,.,TRBV7-8,.,TGTGCCAGCAGCTCACAGGGTAGGGCGAAAGATCAGCCCCAGCATTTT,CASSSQGRAKDQPQHF
TRBJ2-7,TRBD2,TRBV11-2,.,TGTGCCAGCAGCTTACTGACTAGCGGGAGTCCCTACGAGCAGTACTTC,CASSLLTSGSPYEQYF
TRBJ2-1,TRBD1,TRBV9,.,TGTGCCAGCAGCGTAGTGCAGGGGGCGGTTACGAATGAGCAGTTCTTC,CASSVVQGAVTNEQFF
TRBJ2-1,.,TRBV6-5,.,TGTGCCAGCAGTTATGGCGGGGACGGCAATGAGCAGTTCTTC,CASSYGGDGNEQFF
TRBJ2-3,TRBD1,TRBV11-1,.,TGTGCCACCCGAAGAGGGACAGGGCTATTTGCAGATACGCAGTATTTT,CATRRGTGLFADTQYF
TRBJ2-2,.,TRBV18,.,TGTGCCAGCTCACCACAGCAGGAGAACACCGGGGAGCTGTTTTTT,CASSPQQENTGELFF
TRBJ2-4,.,TRBV7-3,once,TGTGCCAGCAGCTTTGCAGGCCATCGGGCCAAAAACATTCAGTACTTC,CASSFAGHRAKNIQYF
TRBJ2-5,TRBD2,TRBV27,few,TGTGCCAGCAGTTTACGACTAGCGGGAGAGACCCAGTACTTC,CASSLRLAGETQYF
TRBJ1-5,.,TRBV28,.,TGTGCCAGCAGCCGGGGGGTGGAATCGCCCCAGCATTTT,CASSRGVESPQHF
TRBJ2-3,TRBD1,TRBV11-1,.,TGTGCCAGCAGCTTGGGACAGGTGAGAGATACGCAGTATTTT,CASSLGQVRDTQYF